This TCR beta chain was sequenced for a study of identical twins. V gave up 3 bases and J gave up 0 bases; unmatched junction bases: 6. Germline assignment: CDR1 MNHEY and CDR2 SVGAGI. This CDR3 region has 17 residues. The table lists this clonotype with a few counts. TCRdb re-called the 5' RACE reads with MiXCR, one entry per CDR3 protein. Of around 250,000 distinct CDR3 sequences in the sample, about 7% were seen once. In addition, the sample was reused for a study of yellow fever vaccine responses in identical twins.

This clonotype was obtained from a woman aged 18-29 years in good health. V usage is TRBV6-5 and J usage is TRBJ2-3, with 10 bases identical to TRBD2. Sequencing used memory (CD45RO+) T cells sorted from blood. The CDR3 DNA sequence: TGTGCCAGCAGTTATTCCCCGACTAGCGGGAGCACAGATACGCAGTATTTT. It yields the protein CASSYSPTSGSTDTQYF.